This TCR beta chain emerged from a study of spatial heterogeneity in lung cancer. General study points: Mutation counts in tumors were tracked by counts of expanded intratumoral alpha and beta TCRs.

One entry per CDR3 protein results from TCRdb running MiXCR on the 5' RACE reads. The sample has about 13,000 distinct CDR3 sequences, approximately 4.6% seen once. Germline CDR1 SEHNR, CDR2 FQNEAQ (reference sequence). V dropped 0 bases and J dropped 6 bases, with 11 bases sitting between them. This CDR3 region has 14 residues. In this sample, this clonotype turned up many times. The antigen is unknown. This beta chain is off target for a library built for alpha chains, so its abundance means little. Time point defined: sample taken at primary tumor resection. This sequence was found in a male donor with early-stage non-small cell lung cancer. The source was lung tumor tissue, collected at surgery. The V gene is TRBV7-9, the J gene TRBJ1-2; D not resolved. The CDR3, as DNA: TGTGCCAGCAGCTTAGCGCTTGGTTTACATGGCTACACCTTC. Translated, it gives CASSLALGLHGYTF.